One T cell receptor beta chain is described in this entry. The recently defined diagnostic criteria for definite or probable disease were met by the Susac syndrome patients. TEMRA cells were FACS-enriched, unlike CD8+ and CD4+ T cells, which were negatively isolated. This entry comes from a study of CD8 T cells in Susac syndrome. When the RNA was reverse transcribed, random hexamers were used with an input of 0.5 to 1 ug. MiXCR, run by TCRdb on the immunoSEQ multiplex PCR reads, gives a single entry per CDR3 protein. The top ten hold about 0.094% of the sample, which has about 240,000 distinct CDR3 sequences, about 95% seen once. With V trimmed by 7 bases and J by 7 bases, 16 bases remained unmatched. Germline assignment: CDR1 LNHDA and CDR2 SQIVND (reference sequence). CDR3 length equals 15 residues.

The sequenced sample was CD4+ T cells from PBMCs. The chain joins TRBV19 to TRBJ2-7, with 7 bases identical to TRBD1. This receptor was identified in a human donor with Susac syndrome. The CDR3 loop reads CASTPGTDLQGEQYF. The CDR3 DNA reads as TGTGCCAGTACCCCCGGGACAGACCTCCAGGGTGAGCAGTACTTC. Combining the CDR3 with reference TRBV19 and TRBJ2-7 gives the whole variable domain DGGITQSPKYLFRKEGQNVTLSCEQNLNHDAMYWYRQDPGQGLRLIYYSQIVNDFQKGDIAEGYSVSREKKESFPLTVTSAQKNPTAFYLCASTPGTDLQGEQYFGPGTRLTVT.